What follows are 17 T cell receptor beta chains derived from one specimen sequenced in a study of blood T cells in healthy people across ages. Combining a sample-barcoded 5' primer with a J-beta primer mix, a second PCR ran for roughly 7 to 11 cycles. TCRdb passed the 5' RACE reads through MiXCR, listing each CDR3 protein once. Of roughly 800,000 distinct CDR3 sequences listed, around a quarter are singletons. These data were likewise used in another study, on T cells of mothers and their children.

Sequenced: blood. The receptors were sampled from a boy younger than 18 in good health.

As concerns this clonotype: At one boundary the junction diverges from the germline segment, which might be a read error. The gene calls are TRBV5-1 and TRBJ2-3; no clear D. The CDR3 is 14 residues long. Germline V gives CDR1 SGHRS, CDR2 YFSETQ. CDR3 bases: TGCGCCAGCAGCCCCAGGACCCCCCCAGATCCGCAGTATTTT. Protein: CASSPRTPPDPQYF.

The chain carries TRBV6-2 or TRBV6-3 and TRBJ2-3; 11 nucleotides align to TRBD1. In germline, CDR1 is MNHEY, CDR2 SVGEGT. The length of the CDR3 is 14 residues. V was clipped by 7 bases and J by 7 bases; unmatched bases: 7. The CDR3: CASTAGTGGNTQYF. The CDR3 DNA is TGTGCCAGCACCGCCGGGACAGGGGGGAATACGCAGTATTTT.

CDR3 DNA sequence: TGTGCCAGCAGCTTGGCTAGAACCGGGGAGCTGTTTTTT. Translating it yields CASSLARTGELFF. The rearrangement links TRBV5-6 to TRBJ2-2; D call uncertain. The CDR3 length is 13 residues. Per germline, CDR1 SGHDT and CDR2 YYEEEE. V lost 0 bases, J lost 5 bases, and 5 bases lay in between.

CDR3 bases: TGTGCCAGCATGGCTCTCGATACGCAGTATTTT. The encoded protein is CASMALDTQYF. V gene TRBV7-9 combines with J gene TRBJ2-3; D call uncertain. The length of the CDR3 is 11 residues. Germline V gives CDR1 SEHNR, CDR2 FQNEAQ (reference sequence). The V end was cut by 7 bases, the J end by 6 bases, with 8 bases between.

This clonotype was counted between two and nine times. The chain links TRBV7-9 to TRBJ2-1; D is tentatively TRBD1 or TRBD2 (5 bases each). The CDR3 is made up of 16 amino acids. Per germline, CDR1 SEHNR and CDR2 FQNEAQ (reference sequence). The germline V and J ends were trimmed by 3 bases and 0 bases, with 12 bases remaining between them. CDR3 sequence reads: CASSFRDPSSYNEQFF. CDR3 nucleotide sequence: TGTGCCAGCAGCTTCCGGGACCCGAGCTCCTACAATGAGCAGTTCTTC.

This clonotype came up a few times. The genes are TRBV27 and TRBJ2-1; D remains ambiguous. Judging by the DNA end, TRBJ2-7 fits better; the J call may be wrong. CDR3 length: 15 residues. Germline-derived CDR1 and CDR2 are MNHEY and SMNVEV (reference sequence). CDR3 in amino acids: CASSLGDGVSYEQYF. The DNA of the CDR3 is TGTGCCAGCAGTTTAGGTGACGGCGTCTCCTACGAGCAGTACTTC.

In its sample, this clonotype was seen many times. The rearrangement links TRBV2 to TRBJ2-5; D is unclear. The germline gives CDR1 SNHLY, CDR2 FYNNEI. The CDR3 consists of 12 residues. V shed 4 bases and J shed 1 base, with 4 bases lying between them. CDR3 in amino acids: CASSGPQETQYF. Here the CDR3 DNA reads TGTGCCAGCAGTGGGCCCCAAGAGACCCAGTACTTC.

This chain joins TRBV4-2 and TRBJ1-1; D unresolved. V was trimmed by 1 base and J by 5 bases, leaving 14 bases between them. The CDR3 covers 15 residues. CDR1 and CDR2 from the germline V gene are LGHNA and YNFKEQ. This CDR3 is CASSQVVGTATEAFF. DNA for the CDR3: TGTGCCAGCAGCCAAGTCGTCGGTACCGCGACTGAAGCTTTCTTT.

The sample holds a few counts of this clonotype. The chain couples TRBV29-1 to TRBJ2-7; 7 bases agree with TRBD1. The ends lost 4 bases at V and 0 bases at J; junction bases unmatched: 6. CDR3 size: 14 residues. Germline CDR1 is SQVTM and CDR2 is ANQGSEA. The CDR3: CSVVQDRNSYEQYF. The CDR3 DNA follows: TGCAGCGTTGTTCAGGACAGGAACTCCTACGAGCAGTACTTC.

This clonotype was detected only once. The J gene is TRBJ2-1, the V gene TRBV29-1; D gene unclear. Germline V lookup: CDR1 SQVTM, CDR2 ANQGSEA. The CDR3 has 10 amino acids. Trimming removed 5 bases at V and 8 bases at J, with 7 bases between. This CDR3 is CSVLRYEQFF. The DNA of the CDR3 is TGCAGCGTTCTAAGGTATGAGCAGTTCTTC.

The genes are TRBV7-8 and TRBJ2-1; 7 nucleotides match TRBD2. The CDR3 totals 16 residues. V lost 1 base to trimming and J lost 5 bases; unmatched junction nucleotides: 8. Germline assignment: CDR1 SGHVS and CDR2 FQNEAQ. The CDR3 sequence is CASSLVWASGDNEQFF. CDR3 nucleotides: TGTGCCAGCAGCTTAGTGTGGGCTAGCGGAGACAATGAGCAGTTCTTC. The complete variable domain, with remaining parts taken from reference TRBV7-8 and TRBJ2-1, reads GAGVSQSPRYKVAKRGQDVALRCDPISGHVSLFWYQQALGQGPEFLTYFQNEAQLDKSGLPSDRFFAERPEGSVSTLKIQRTQQEDSAVYLCASSLVWASGDNEQFFGPGTRLTVL.

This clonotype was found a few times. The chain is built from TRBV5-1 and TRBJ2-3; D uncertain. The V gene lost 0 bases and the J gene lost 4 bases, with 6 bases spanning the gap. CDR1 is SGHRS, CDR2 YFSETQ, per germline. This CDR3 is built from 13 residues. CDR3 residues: CASSLEYADTQYF. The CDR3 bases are TGCGCCAGCAGCTTGGAGTATGCAGATACGCAGTATTTT.

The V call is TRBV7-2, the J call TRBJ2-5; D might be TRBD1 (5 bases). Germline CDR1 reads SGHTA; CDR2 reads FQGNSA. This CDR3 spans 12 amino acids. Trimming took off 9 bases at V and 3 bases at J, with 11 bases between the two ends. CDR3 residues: CARRGKKETQYF. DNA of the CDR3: TGTGCCAGAAGGGGAAAGAAAGAGACCCAGTACTTC.

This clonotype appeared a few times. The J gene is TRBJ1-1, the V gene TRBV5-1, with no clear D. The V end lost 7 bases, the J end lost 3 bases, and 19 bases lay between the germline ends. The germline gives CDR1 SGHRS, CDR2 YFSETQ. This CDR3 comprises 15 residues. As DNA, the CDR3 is TGCGCCAGCGGGGAACGGAGTTCCTCGGACACTGAAGCTTTCTTT. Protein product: CASGERSSSDTEAFF.

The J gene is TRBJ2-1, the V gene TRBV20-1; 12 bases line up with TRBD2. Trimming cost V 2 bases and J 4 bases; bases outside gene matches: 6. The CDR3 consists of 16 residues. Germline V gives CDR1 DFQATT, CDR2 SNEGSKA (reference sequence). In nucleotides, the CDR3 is TGCAGTGCTAGACTAGCGGGAGGGCCGGAATACAATGAGCAGTTCTTC. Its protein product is CSARLAGGPEYNEQFF.

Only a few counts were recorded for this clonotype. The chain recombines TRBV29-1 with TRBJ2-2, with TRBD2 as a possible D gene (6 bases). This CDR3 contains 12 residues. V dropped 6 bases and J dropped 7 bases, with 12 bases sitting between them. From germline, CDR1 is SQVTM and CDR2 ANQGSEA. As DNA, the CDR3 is TGCAGCGTGCCCTGGGAGGACGGGGAGCTGTTTTTT. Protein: CSVPWEDGELFF.

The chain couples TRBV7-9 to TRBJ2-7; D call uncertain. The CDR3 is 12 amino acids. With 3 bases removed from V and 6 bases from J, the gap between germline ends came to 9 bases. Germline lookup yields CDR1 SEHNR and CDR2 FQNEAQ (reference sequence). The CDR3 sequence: CASSFGPSEQYF. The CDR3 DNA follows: TGTGCCAGCAGCTTTGGACCCTCCGAGCAGTACTTC.